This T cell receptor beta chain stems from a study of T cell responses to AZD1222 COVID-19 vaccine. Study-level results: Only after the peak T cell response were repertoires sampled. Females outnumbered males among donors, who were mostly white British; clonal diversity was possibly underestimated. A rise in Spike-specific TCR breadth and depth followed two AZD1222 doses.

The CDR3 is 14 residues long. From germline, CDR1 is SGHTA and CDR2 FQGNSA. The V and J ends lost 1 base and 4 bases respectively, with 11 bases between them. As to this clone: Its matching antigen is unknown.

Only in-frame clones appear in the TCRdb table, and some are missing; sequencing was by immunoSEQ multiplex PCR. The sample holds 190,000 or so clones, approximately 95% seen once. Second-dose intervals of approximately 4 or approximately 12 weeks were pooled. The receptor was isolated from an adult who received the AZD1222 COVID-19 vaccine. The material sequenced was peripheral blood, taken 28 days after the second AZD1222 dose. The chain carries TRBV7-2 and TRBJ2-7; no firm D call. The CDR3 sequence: CASSLGQVTYEQYF. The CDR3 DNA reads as TGTGCCAGCAGCTTAGGTCAGGTGACTTACGAGCAGTACTTC.